One sample yielded the 27 T cell receptor beta chains listed below, sequenced in a study of blood T cell repertoires in COVID-19. Generated by immunoSEQ multiplex PCR, the TCRdb table keeps only in-frame clones and is missing some. The sample has around 67,000 clones; over 70% are singletons. The sequenced sample consisted of peripheral blood. These receptors came from a woman in her 70s with acute or convalescent COVID-19.

Here the CDR3 reads CASSQDGRGEAFF. CDR3 sequence (DNA): TGTGCCAGCAGCCAAGACGGGAGGGGTGAAGCTTTCTTT. V gene TRBV3-1 (or the pseudogene TRBV3-2) combines with J gene TRBJ1-1; D possibly corresponds to TRBD1 (5 bases). V was trimmed by 0 bases and J by 7 bases, leaving 9 bases between them. The germline gives CDR1 LGHDT, CDR2 YNNKEL (reference sequence). The CDR3 is 13 amino acids.

The rearrangement uses TRBV6-2 or TRBV6-3 and TRBJ2-1; D unresolved. The CDR3 runs 12 residues. The V end lost 6 bases, the J end lost 7 bases, and 10 bases lay between the germline ends. Germline V gives CDR1 MNHEY, CDR2 SVGEGT. CDR3 sequence reads: CASSRFANEQFF. The DNA for the CDR3 is TGTGCCAGCAGCCGGTTTGCGAATGAGCAGTTCTTC.

The chain has TRBV5-4 and TRBJ2-1; D may be TRBD2 (5 bases). V dropped 0 bases and J dropped 6 bases, with 10 bases sitting between them. Germline V gives CDR1 SGHNT, CDR2 YYREEE (reference sequence). There are 14 residues in the CDR3. The CDR3 protein is CASSLGSRGNEQFF. The CDR3 region has the DNA TGTGCCAGCAGCTTGGGCTCCCGGGGCAATGAGCAGTTCTTC.

This clone was seen only once. J is TRBJ2-5 and V is TRBV27, with a tentative D call TRBD1 (6 bases). CDR3 length: 15 residues. The V end lost 5 bases, the J end lost 5 bases, and 18 bases lay between the germline ends. Per germline, CDR1 MNHEY and CDR2 SMNVEV (reference sequence). The CDR3 DNA sequence: TGTGCCAGCAGTCTCCAGGGGCGAAAGGGGGAGACCCAGTACTTC. It translates to CASSLQGRKGETQYF.

The rearrangement uses TRBV2 and TRBJ1-5; weak D call: TRBD1 (6 bases). The CDR3 contains 16 residues. V was shortened by 6 bases and J by 2 bases, with 17 bases between the two germline ends. The V gene's germline CDR1 is SNHLY and CDR2 FYNNEI. Here the CDR3 reads CASSEQGGMGNQPQHF. CDR3 coding DNA: TGTGCCAGCAGCGAACAGGGAGGGATGGGCAATCAGCCCCAGCATTTT.

The chain links TRBV28 to TRBJ2-4; 7 bases map to TRBD1. Unmatched junction bases numbered 3, after V lost 2 bases and J lost 2 bases. The CDR3 runs 15 residues. The germline gives CDR1 MDHEN, CDR2 SYDVKM. The CDR3 is CASSLEGATKNIQYF. CDR3 DNA: TGTGCCAGCAGTTTAGAGGGGGCGACCAAAAACATTCAGTACTTC.

CDR3 bases: TGTGCCTGGAGTGCAGGGAGGTTAAGGTACACTGAAGCTTTCTTT. Translated, it gives CAWSAGRLRYTEAFF. This chain uses TRBV30 with TRBJ1-1, with D possibly matching TRBD1 (5 bases). The CDR3 has 15 residues. CDR1 is GTSNPN, CDR2 SVGIG, per germline (reference sequence). Trimming shortened V by 1 base and J by 3 bases, and 15 bases separated the two germline ends. Combining the CDR3 with reference TRBV30 and TRBJ1-1 gives the whole variable domain SQTIHQWPATLVQPVGSPLSLECTVEGTSNPNLYWYRQAAGRGLQLLFYSVGIGQISSEVPQNLSASRPQDRQFILSSKKLLLSDSGFYLCAWSAGRLRYTEAFFGQGTRLTVV.

This chain uses TRBV25-1 with TRBJ2-7, with TRBD1 as a possible D gene (5 bases). This CDR3 is 12 amino acids long. Between the trimmed V and J ends, which lost 4 bases and 4 bases, there was a span of 8 bases. CDR1 is MGHDK and CDR2 is SYGVNS in the germline V gene. Written as DNA, the CDR3 is TGTGCCAGCAGTGGACAGCCGTACGAGCAGTACTTC. It encodes CASSGQPYEQYF.

This chain links TRBV5-8 with TRBJ1-5, with D possibly TRBD1 on 5 matching bases. V dropped 0 bases and J dropped 1 base, with 14 bases sitting between them. CDR1 is SGHTS, CDR2 YDEGEE, per germline. The CDR3 has 17 residues. The CDR3 nucleotides are TGTGCCAGCAGCTTGGTATTAAACCCAGGGAGCAATCAGCCCCAGCATTTT. It is translated as CASSLVLNPGSNQPQHF.

The sample holds one count of this clone. The rearrangement uses TRBV10-2 and TRBJ2-1; 14 bases align to TRBD2. The CDR3 length is 19 residues. From germline, CDR1 is WSHSY and CDR2 SAAADI. V shed 3 bases, J shed 0 bases, and the junction held 7 bases outside the gene matches. The DNA for the CDR3 is TGCGCCAGCAGTGAACGACTAGCGGGAGGGCTAAGCTCCTACAATGAGCAGTTCTTC. This codes for CASSERLAGGLSSYNEQFF.

This chain links TRBV7-8 with TRBJ1-2; 8 bases fit TRBD1. Germline V gene data show CDR1 as SGHVS and CDR2 as FQNEAQ. The CDR3 runs to 17 residues. V dropped 5 bases and J dropped 4; count of bases not matched to a gene: 15. The CDR3 protein is CASSRDAKDRDVYGYTF. The CDR3 DNA is TGTGCCAGCAGCCGAGACGCCAAGGACAGGGATGTCTATGGCTACACCTTC. Filled out from reference TRBV7-8 and TRBJ1-2, the complete variable domain reads GAGVSQSPRYKVAKRGQDVALRCDPISGHVSLFWYQQALGQGPEFLTYFQNEAQLDKSGLPSDRFFAERPEGSVSTLKIQRTQQEDSAVYLCASSRDAKDRDVYGYTFGSGTRLTVV.

The chain has TRBV18 and TRBJ2-7; tentative D call: TRBD1 (5 bases). The V and J ends lost 3 bases and 1 base respectively, with 10 bases between them. The length of the CDR3 is 14 residues. Germline CDR1 is KGHSH and CDR2 is LQKENI. CDR3 nucleotide sequence: TGTGCCAGCTCACCGAGTGGGGCTTCCTACGAGCAGTACTTC. Its protein product is CASSPSGASYEQYF.

The genes are TRBV14 and TRBJ1-1; possibly TRBD1 for D (5 bases). Germline V gives CDR1 SGHDN, CDR2 FVKESK. V was clipped by 4 bases and J by 6 bases, with 12 bases between them. CDR3 length: 13 residues. The DNA for the CDR3 is TGTGCCAGCAGCCCATACAGGCAGGCTGAAGCTTTCTTT. Residues: CASSPYRQAEAFF.

V gene TRBV19 combines with J gene TRBJ1-5, with D possibly matching TRBD1 (5 bases). The V gene lost 3 bases and the J gene lost 10 bases, with 7 bases spanning the gap. The CDR3 length is 11 residues. Germline CDR1 is LNHDA and CDR2 is SQIVND (reference sequence). CDR3 nucleotide sequence: TGTGCCAGTAGTATGGGGCCCCCCCAGCATTTT. As protein: CASSMGPPQHF.

This sequence joins TRBV9 and TRBJ2-2, with D possibly TRBD2 on 5 matching bases. V dropped 0 bases and J dropped 5 bases, with 11 bases sitting between them. This CDR3 is built from 15 residues. Germline V gene data show CDR1 as SGDLS and CDR2 as YYNGEE. The CDR3 reads CASSVDGERTGELFF. DNA of the CDR3: TGTGCCAGCAGCGTAGATGGGGAGCGAACCGGGGAGCTGTTTTTT.

This sequence joins TRBV7-2 and TRBJ1-2; D not resolved. V dropped 2 bases and J dropped 4 bases, with 5 bases sitting between them. CDR3 length equals 12 residues. Germline V gene lookup returns CDR1 SGHTA and CDR2 FQGNSA. CDR3 sequence (DNA): TGTGCCAGCAGCTTAAATCTCTATGGCTACACCTTC. It codes for CASSLNLYGYTF.

V and J are TRBV19 and TRBJ1-1, with D unclear. CDR1 LNHDA and CDR2 SQIVND come from the germline V gene (reference sequence). CDR3 length equals 13 residues. V was trimmed by 10 bases and J by 4 bases, leaving 16 bases between them. The CDR3 DNA sequence: TGTGCCATTACCGGTGAGTCGTTCACTGAAGCTTTCTTT. It codes for CAITGESFTEAFF.

This chain uses TRBV12-3 or TRBV12-4 with TRBJ1-1; 7 bases are a match to TRBD1. The CDR3 has 13 residues. Trimming removed 1 base from V and 11 bases from J; junction bases left unmatched: 7. The CDR3 DNA sequence: TGTGCCAGCAGTTTAGTTACAGGGGCGGGGGCTTTCTTT. Protein sequence: CASSLVTGAGAFF.

DNA of the CDR3: TGTGCCAGCAGTTTAGAACTTAGTGTTTACAATGAGCAGTTCTTC. Amino acid sequence: CASSLELSVYNEQFF. The chain combines TRBV27 with TRBJ2-1; D not certain. CDR1 and CDR2 (germline): MNHEY, SMNVEV (reference sequence). CDR3 length: 15 residues. V lost 2 bases and J 4 bases, leaving 12 bases between the germline ends.

The chain carries TRBV4-2 and TRBJ1-5; tentatively, D is TRBD1 (6 bases). V was cut by 3 bases and J by 6 bases, with 12 bases left in between. CDR1 and CDR2 (germline): LGHNA, YNFKEQ. CDR3 size: 14 residues. CDR3 nucleotides: TGTGCCAGCAGCCACTCAGGGGAGGGTCAGCCCCAGCATTTT. As protein: CASSHSGEGQPQHF.

The gene calls are TRBV11-2 and TRBJ1-3, with unresolved D. The V and J ends lost 1 base and 4 bases respectively, with 11 bases between them. The CDR3 extends over 15 amino acids. Germline V gene data show CDR1 as SGHAT and CDR2 as FQNNGV. The CDR3 is CASSLVAQWGNTIYF. DNA of the CDR3: TGTGCCAGCAGCTTAGTTGCGCAATGGGGAAACACCATATATTTT.

This chain uses TRBV7-8 with TRBJ2-1; TRBD1 might be the D (5 bases). Germline lookup yields CDR1 SGHVS and CDR2 FQNEAQ. This CDR3 comprises 17 residues. The V gene lost 0 bases and the J gene lost 8 bases, with 20 bases spanning the gap. CDR3 loop: CASSLAAPPGPMDEQFF. For the CDR3, the DNA is TGTGCCAGCAGCTTAGCTGCCCCGCCAGGGCCTATGGATGAGCAGTTCTTC.

There are a few counts of this clone. The chain joins TRBV30 to TRBJ1-1; D remains unclear. The CDR3 extends over 12 amino acids. Trimming took off 0 bases at V and 10 bases at J, with 12 bases between the two ends. Germline CDR1 is GTSNPN and CDR2 is SVGIG (reference sequence). CDR3 nucleotide sequence: TGTGCCTGGAGTGTAGTTAGCCCAACAGCTTTCTTT. It specifies CAWSVVSPTAFF. Complete variable domain (other parts from reference TRBV30 and TRBJ1-1): SQTIHQWPATLVQPVGSPLSLECTVEGTSNPNLYWYRQAAGRGLQLLFYSVGIGQISSEVPQNLSASRPQDRQFILSSKKLLLSDSGFYLCAWSVVSPTAFFGQGTRLTVV.

The chain carries TRBV5-4 and TRBJ1-1; 9 bases are shared with TRBD1. There are 17 residues in the CDR3. From germline, CDR1 is SGHNT and CDR2 YYREEE (reference sequence). Unmatched junction bases numbered 6, after V lost 0 bases and J lost 0 bases. The CDR3 nucleotides are TGTGCCAGCAGCTTGGCGGGACAGGGCCCTATGAACACTGAAGCTTTCTTT. Protein product: CASSLAGQGPMNTEAFF.

This sequence joins TRBV20-1 and TRBJ2-1; 7 bases fit TRBD2. The CDR3 totals 14 residues. Germline V gene data show CDR1 as DFQATT and CDR2 as SNEGSKA (reference sequence). V shed 3 bases, J shed 9 bases, and the junction held 11 bases outside the gene matches. CDR3: CSASVPGGGGEQFF. In DNA, the CDR3 is TGCAGTGCTAGTGTTCCGGGCGGGGGTGGTGAGCAGTTCTTC.

V and J are TRBV6-1 and TRBJ2-2; D is unresolved. Germline V CDR1 and CDR2: MNHNS, SASEGT. The V and J ends lost 0 bases and 2 bases respectively, with 4 bases between them. This CDR3 has 14 amino acids. CDR3 amino acids: CASSEASNTGELFF. Written as DNA, the CDR3 is TGTGCCAGCAGTGAAGCGAGCAACACCGGGGAGCTGTTTTTT.

V and J are TRBV29-1 and TRBJ1-2, with 8 positions matching TRBD1. The V segment lost 4 bases and the J segment 0 bases; nucleotides outside the gene matches: 7. Germline V gene lookup returns CDR1 SQVTM and CDR2 ANQGSEA. This CDR3 comprises 15 residues. CDR3 bases: TGCAGCGTTGTAGGGACAGGCGCTTCTAACTATGGCTACACCTTC. The encoded protein is CSVVGTGASNYGYTF.